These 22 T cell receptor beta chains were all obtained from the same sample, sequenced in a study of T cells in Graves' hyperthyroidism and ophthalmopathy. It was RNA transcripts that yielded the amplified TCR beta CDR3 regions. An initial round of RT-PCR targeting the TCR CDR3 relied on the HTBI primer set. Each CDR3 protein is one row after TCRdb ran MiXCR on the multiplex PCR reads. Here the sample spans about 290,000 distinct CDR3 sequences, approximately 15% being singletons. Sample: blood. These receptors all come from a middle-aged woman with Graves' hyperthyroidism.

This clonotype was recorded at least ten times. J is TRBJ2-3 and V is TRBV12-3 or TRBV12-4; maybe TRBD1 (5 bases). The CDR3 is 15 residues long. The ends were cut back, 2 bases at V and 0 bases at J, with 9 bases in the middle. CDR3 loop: CASSLMGQSTDTQYF. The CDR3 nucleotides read TGTGCCAGCAGTTTAATGGGGCAAAGCACAGATACGCAGTATTTT.

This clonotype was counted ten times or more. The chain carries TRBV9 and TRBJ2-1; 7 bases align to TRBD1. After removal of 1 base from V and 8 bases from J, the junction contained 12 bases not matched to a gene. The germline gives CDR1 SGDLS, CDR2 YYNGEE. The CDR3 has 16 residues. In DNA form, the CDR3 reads TGTGCCAGCAGCGTATATGTTCGAGCAGGGGGTGATGAGCAGTTCTTC. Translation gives CASSVYVRAGGDEQFF.

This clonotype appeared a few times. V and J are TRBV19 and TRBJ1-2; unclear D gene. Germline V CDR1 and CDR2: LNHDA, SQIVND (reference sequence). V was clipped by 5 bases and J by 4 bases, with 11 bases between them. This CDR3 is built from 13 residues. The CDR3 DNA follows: TGTGCCAGTAGTGACCACTCCAGCTATGGCTACACCTTC. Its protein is CASSDHSSYGYTF. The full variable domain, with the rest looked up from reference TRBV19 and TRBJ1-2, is DGGITQSPKYLFRKEGQNVTLSCEQNLNHDAMYWYRQDPGQGLRLIYYSQIVNDFQKGDIAEGYSVSREKKESFPLTVTSAQKNPTAFYLCASSDHSSYGYTFGSGTRLTVV.

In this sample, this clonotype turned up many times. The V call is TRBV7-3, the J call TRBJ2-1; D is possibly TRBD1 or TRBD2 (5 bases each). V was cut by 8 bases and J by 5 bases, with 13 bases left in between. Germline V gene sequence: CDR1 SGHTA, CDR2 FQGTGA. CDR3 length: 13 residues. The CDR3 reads CASGRDPDNEQFF. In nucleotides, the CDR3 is TGTGCCAGCGGCCGGGACCCAGACAATGAGCAGTTCTTC.

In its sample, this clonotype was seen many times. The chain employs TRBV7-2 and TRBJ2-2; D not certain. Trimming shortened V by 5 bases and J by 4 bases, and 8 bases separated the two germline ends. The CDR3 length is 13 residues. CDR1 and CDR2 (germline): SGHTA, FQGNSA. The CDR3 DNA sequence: TGTGCCAGCAGCCTCCTGGGCACCGGGGAGCTGTTTTTT. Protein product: CASSLLGTGELFF.

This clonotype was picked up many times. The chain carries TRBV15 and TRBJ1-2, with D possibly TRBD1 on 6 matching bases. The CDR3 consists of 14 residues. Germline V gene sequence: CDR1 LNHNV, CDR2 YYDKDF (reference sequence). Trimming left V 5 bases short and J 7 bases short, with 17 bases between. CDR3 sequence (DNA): TGTGCCACCAGCCCACGGACGGGGGGCAGTGGCTACACCTTC. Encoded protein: CATSPRTGGSGYTF.

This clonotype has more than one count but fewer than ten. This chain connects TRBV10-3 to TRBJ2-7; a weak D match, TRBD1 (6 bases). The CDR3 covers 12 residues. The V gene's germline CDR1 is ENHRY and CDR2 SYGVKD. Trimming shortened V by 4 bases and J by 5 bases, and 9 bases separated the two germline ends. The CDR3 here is CAISAQGDEQYF. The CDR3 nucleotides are TGTGCCATCAGTGCACAGGGCGACGAGCAGTACTTC.

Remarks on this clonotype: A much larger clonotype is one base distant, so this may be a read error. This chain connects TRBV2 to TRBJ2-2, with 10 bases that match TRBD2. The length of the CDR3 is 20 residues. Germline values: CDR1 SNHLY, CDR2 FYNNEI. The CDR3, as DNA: TGTGCCAGCAGGGAAGGGGCCCCGGGACTAGCGCCAGATAACACCGGGGAGCTGTTTTTT. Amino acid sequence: CASREGAPGLAPDNTGELFF.

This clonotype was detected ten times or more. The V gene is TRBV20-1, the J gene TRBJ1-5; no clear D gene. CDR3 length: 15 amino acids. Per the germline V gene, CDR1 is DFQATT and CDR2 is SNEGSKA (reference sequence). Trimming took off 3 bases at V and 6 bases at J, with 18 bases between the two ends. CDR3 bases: TGCAGTGCTAGTTATTCCCAAACTAGGACTCAGCCCCAGCATTTT. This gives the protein CSASYSQTRTQPQHF.

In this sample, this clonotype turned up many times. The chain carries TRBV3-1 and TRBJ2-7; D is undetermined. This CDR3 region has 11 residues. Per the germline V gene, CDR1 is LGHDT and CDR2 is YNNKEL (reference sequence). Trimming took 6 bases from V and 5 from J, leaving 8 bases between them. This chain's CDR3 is CASSRNNEQYF. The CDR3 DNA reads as TGTGCCAGCAGTCGAAATAACGAGCAGTACTTC.

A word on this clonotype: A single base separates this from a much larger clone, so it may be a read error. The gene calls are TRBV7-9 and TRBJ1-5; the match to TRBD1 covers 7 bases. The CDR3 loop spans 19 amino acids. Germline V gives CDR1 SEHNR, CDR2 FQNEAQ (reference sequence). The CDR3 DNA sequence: TGTGCCAGCAGCCTCAATTACGGGACAGAGCGATTTAGCAATCAGCTCCAGCATTTT. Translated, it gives CASSLNYGTERFSNQLQHF. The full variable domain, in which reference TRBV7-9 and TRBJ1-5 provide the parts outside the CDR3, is DTGVSQNPRHKITKRGQNVTFRCDPISEHNRLYWYRQTLGQGPEFLTYFQNEAQLEKSRLLSDRFSAERPKGSFSTLEIQRTEQGDSAMYLCASSLNYGTERFSNQLQHFGDGTRLSIL.

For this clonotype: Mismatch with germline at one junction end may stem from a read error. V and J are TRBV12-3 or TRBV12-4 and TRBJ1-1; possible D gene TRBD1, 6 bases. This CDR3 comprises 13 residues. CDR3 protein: CASSPDRNTEDFF. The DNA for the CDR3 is TGTGCCAGCAGTCCAGACAGGAACACTGAAGATTTCTTT.

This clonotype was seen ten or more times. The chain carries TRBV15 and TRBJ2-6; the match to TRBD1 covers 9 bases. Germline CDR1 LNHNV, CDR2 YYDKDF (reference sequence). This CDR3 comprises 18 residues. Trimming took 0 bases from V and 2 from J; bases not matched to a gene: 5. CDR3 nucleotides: TGTGCCACCAGCAGAGATGGGACAGGGACGGCTGGGGCCAACGTCCTGACTTTC. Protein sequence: CATSRDGTGTAGANVLTF.

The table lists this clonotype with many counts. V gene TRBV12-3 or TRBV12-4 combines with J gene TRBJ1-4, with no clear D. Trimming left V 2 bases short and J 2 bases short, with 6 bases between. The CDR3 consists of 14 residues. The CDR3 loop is CASSLRETNEKLFF. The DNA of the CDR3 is TGTGCCAGCAGTTTAAGGGAGACTAATGAAAAACTGTTTTTT.

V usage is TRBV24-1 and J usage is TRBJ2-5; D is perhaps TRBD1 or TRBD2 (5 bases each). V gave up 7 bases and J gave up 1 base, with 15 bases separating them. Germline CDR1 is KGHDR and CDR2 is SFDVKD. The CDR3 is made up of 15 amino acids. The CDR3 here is CATSSIFGGQETQYF. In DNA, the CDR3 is TGTGCCACCAGCTCCATCTTTGGGGGCCAAGAGACCCAGTACTTC.

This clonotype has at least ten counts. The CDR3, as DNA: TGCAGCGTTGAAGCCCTATTGGGCACTGAAGCTTTCTTT. This gives the protein CSVEALLGTEAFF. The J gene is TRBJ1-1, the V gene TRBV29-1; D is undetermined. The V end lost 1 base, the J end lost 4 bases, and 10 bases lay between the germline ends. Germline V gives CDR1 SQVTM, CDR2 ANQGSEA. This CDR3 spans 13 amino acids.

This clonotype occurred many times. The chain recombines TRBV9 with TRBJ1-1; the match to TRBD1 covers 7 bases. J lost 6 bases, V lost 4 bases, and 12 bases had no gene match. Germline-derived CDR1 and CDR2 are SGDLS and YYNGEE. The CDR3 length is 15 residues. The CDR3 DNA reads TGTGCCAGCAGCCGCTCCGGGACAGTTTCCTCTGAAGCTTTCTTT. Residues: CASSRSGTVSSEAFF.

CDR3 amino acids: CATSDAGGAYNEQFF. CDR3 DNA: TGTGCCACCAGTGATGCGGGAGGAGCTTACAATGAGCAGTTCTTC. This sequence joins TRBV24-1 and TRBJ2-1, with 8 bases lining up with TRBD2. V lost 3 bases and J lost 4; bases outside the gene matches: 4. This CDR3 region has 15 residues. The germline V gene encodes CDR1 KGHDR and CDR2 SFDVKD.

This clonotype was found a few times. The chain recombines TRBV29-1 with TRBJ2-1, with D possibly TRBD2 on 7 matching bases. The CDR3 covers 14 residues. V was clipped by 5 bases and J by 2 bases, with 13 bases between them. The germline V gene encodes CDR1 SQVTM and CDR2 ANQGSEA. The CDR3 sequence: CSVTPRGPYNEQFF. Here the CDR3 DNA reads TGCAGCGTTACCCCGCGGGGGCCCTACAATGAGCAGTTCTTC.

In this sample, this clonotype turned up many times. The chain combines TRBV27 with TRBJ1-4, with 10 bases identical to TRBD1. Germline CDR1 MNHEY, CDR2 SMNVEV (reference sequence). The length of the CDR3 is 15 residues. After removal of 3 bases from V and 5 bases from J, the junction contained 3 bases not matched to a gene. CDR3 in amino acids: CASSLSGQGNEKLFF. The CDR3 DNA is TGTGCCAGCAGTTTGTCGGGACAGGGGAATGAAAAACTGTTTTTT.

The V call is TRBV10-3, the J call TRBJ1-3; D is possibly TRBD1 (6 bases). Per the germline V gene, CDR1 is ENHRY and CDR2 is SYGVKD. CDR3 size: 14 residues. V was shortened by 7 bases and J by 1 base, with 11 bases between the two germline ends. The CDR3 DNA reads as TGTGCCATCATGGACAGCCTTTCTGGAAACACCATATATTTT. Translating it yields CAIMDSLSGNTIYF.

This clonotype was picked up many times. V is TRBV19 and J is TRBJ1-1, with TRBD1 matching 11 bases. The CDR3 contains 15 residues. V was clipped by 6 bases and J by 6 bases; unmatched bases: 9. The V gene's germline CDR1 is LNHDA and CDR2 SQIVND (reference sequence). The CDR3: CASSLRDRGTPEAFF. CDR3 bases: TGTGCCAGTAGCCTCCGGGACAGGGGGACGCCTGAAGCTTTCTTT.